The clone carrying this TCR beta chain occurred many times. The antigen is unknown. The data are from a study of T-cell reconstitution after alpha-beta-depleted transplantation in children. Findings and caveats of the study: By about two months after transplant, alpha-beta T cells reportedly arose from several hundred graft clones that had expanded.

Unique molecular identifiers featured in how the TCRbeta library was prepared. TCRdb ran MiXCR on the PCR reads and lists one entry per CDR3 protein. The sample has about 110,000 distinct CDR3 sequences; about 23% are singletons. V lost 2 bases to trimming and J lost 0 bases, with 11 bases between them. CDR3 size: 16 residues. Sequenced material: PBMCs, mostly from graft donor cells, taken 180 days after TCRalphabeta/CD19-depleted stem cell transplant. The gene calls are TRBV12-3 or TRBV12-4 and TRBJ1-5; tentatively, D is TRBD1 (6 bases). This TCR came from a male patient between 2 and 10 years old who had a stem cell transplant for chronic granulomatous disease, so the T cells may come from the graft donor. CDR3 region: CASSLRTENSNQPQHF. As DNA, the CDR3 is TGTGCCAGCAGTTTAAGGACAGAAAATAGCAATCAGCCCCAGCATTTT.